Each of the 17 T cell receptor beta chains below was sequenced from the same sample in a study of control samples from healthy donors and cancer patients (dated by TCRdb to the early 2020s). The library was produced with the immunoSEQ multiplex PCR assay. TCRdb mirrors the immuneACCESS table, restricted to in-frame sequences. Some clones are absent from its copies; in checked studies, under half trace to an unresolved V gene, and the reason for the others is unknown. The sample table holds under 200,000 clones, of which about nine tenths were seen once. Jointly, the top ten make up about 1.6% of the sample. Sequencing was carried out using blood. All receptors come from a woman aged 25 to 45 in good health.

The gene calls are TRBV5-1 and TRBJ2-2; 12 positions match TRBD2. The CDR3 has 18 amino acids. Germline loops: CDR1 SGHRS, CDR2 YFSETQ. The V and J ends lost 0 bases and 4 bases, in that order; junction bases with no gene match: 7. CDR3 sequence reads: CASSLEAKLAGGTGELFF. The CDR3 coding sequence is TGCGCCAGCAGCTTGGAGGCCAAACTAGCGGGAGGCACCGGGGAGCTGTTTTTT.

To note about this clone: Other DNA sequences in the same sample also yield this CDR3. The chain is built from TRBV7-2 and TRBJ2-7, with D perhaps given as TRBD1 or TRBD2 (5 bases each). The CDR3 is made up of 14 amino acids. The V end was cut by 3 bases, the J end by 1 base, with 10 bases between. Germline V lookup: CDR1 SGHTA, CDR2 FQGNSA. This chain's CDR3 is CASSFGTGSYEQYF. DNA for the CDR3: TGTGCCAGCAGCTTCGGGACGGGATCCTACGAGCAGTACTTC.

The V gene is TRBV28, the J gene TRBJ2-3; D gene ambiguous. CDR1 is MDHEN, CDR2 SYDVKM, per germline. Trimming took off 2 bases at V and 3 bases at J, with 9 bases between the two ends. This CDR3 has 14 amino acids. The CDR3 is CASSLGLTTDTQYF. CDR3 nucleotides: TGTGCCAGCAGTTTAGGGTTGACGACAGATACGCAGTATTTT.

The chain carries TRBV6-5 and TRBJ1-2, with 7 bases lining up with TRBD1. CDR1 and CDR2 from the germline V gene are MNHEY and SVGAGI. With 2 bases clipped from V and 8 bases from J, the junction kept 2 bases outside the gene matches. CDR3 size: 12 residues. The CDR3 spells CASSYPRGGYTF. The CDR3 DNA sequence: TGTGCCAGCAGTTACCCCAGGGGGGGCTACACCTTC.

This chain connects TRBV11-3 to TRBJ1-6, with unresolved D. The CDR3 has 14 residues. Germline V lookup: CDR1 SGHNT, CDR2 YENEEA. V was cut by 5 bases and J by 0 bases, with 5 bases left in between. CDR3 amino acids: CASSQSSYNSPLHF. The DNA for the CDR3 is TGTGCCAGCAGCCAGAGCTCCTATAATTCACCCCTCCACTTT.

The chain couples TRBV2 to TRBJ1-3; TRBD1 is a possible D gene (6 bases). The CDR3 covers 16 residues. V was clipped by 3 bases and J by 0 bases, with 12 bases between them. The germline gives CDR1 SNHLY, CDR2 FYNNEI. CDR3 coding DNA: TGTGCCAGCAGTGACCTGGGACATTCCTCTGGAAACACCATATATTTT. Protein: CASSDLGHSSGNTIYF.

This clone has just one count. V gene TRBV5-1 combines with J gene TRBJ2-1; 9 bases map to TRBD2. Germline lookup yields CDR1 SGHRS and CDR2 YFSETQ. The V and J ends lost 0 bases and 0 bases, in that order; junction bases with no gene match: 7. This CDR3 is built from 18 residues. The CDR3 loop reads CASSLAATSGPSYNEQFF. For the CDR3, the DNA is TGCGCCAGCAGCTTGGCCGCGACTAGCGGTCCCTCCTACAATGAGCAGTTCTTC.

As regards this clone: Other nucleotide sequences in the sample specify the same CDR3. The rearrangement uses TRBV9 and TRBJ2-3; D call uncertain. This CDR3 contains 12 residues. V lost 0 bases, J lost 3 bases, and 2 bases lay in between. Per the germline V gene, CDR1 is SGDLS and CDR2 is YYNGEE. CDR3 nucleotide sequence: TGTGCCAGCAGCGTAGGAACAGATACGCAGTATTTT. Translating it yields CASSVGTDTQYF.

The gene calls are TRBV19 and TRBJ2-6, with D possibly TRBD1 on 5 matching bases. Germline CDR1 reads LNHDA; CDR2 reads SQIVND (reference sequence). Deletions cut 7 bases from V and 1 base from J, with 14 bases between. The CDR3 has 16 amino acids. The CDR3 loop reads CASNQGSSSGANVLTF. The CDR3 coding sequence is TGTGCCAGTAATCAGGGTTCTTCTTCTGGGGCCAACGTCCTGACTTTC.

The J gene is TRBJ1-5, the V gene TRBV6-5; no reliable D call. The ends were cut back, 0 bases at V and 3 bases at J, with 9 bases in the middle. Germline values: CDR1 MNHEY, CDR2 SVGAGI. The CDR3 covers 15 residues. The CDR3 DNA sequence: TGTGCCAGCAGTTACTCGAGACGGAACAATCAGCCCCAGCATTTT. Protein sequence: CASSYSRRNNQPQHF.

CDR3 sequence (DNA): TGTGCCAGCAGTTTAGATGGAGGGAGCTCCTATAATTCACCCCTCCACTTT. Amino acids: CASSLDGGSSYNSPLHF. The chain carries TRBV27 and TRBJ1-6; no clear D. CDR1 and CDR2 (germline): MNHEY, SMNVEV (reference sequence). Trimming stripped 2 bases from V and 0 bases from J, with 11 bases between. The length of the CDR3 is 17 residues.

CDR3 loop: CASSQDRRGPTNEKLFF. The CDR3 DNA reads TGCGCCAGCAGCCAAGATAGACGGGGACCAACTAATGAAAAACTGTTTTTT. The chain links TRBV4-3 to TRBJ1-4; perhaps TRBD1 as D (5 bases). CDR3 size: 17 residues. The germline V gene has CDR1 LGHNA and CDR2 YSLEER. V shed 0 bases and J shed 0 bases, with 11 bases lying between them.

The sample holds a few counts of this clone. The gene calls are TRBV6-5 and TRBJ1-2; TRBD1 might be the D (6 bases). Germline CDR1 reads MNHEY; CDR2 reads SVGAGI. The CDR3 runs to 14 residues. Trimming stripped 0 bases from V and 2 bases from J, with 7 bases between. CDR3 loop: CASSYSRGNYGYTF. For the CDR3, the DNA is TGTGCCAGCAGTTACTCTAGGGGGAACTATGGCTACACCTTC.

The rearrangement uses TRBV3-1 (or the pseudogene TRBV3-2) and TRBJ2-5; D is unresolved. Germline CDR1 and CDR2: LGHDT and YNNKEL (reference sequence). V dropped 1 base and J dropped 1 base, with 7 bases sitting between them. The CDR3 contains 14 residues. The CDR3 DNA is TGTGCCAGCAGCCAAGGGAATATCCAAGAGACCCAGTACTTC. It encodes CASSQGNIQETQYF.

The genes are TRBV5-5 and TRBJ1-1, with 7 bases identical to TRBD1. The CDR3 extends over 11 amino acids. J lost 8 bases, V lost 6 bases, and 4 bases had no gene match. Germline CDR1 reads SGHKS; CDR2 reads YYEKEE (reference sequence). CDR3 coding DNA: TGTGCCAGCACCCGGGACAGCGAAGCTTTCTTT. Translation: CASTRDSEAFF.

The gene calls are TRBV18 and TRBJ1-5; no firm D call. CDR3 length: 14 amino acids. Trimming left V 1 base short and J 4 bases short, with 8 bases between. Per the germline V gene, CDR1 is KGHSH and CDR2 is LQKENI. The CDR3 reads CASSPQGTNQPQHF. The CDR3 region has the DNA TGTGCCAGCTCACCACAGGGTACGAATCAGCCCCAGCATTTT. The full variable domain, in which reference TRBV18 and TRBJ1-5 provide the parts outside the CDR3, is NAGVMQNPRHLVRRRGQEARLRCSPMKGHSHVYWYRQLPEEGLKFMVYLQKENIIDESGMPKERFSAEFPKEGPSILRIQQVVRGDSAAYFCASSPQGTNQPQHFGDGTRLSIL.

V and J are TRBV6-5 and TRBJ2-2, with D tentatively TRBD1 (6 bases). V was shortened by 4 bases and J by 2 bases, with 11 bases between the two germline ends. CDR1 MNHEY and CDR2 SVGAGI come from the germline V gene. This CDR3 comprises 15 residues. CDR3 region: CASSFTGQNTGELFF. The CDR3 DNA sequence: TGTGCCAGCAGTTTCACGGGACAAAACACCGGGGAGCTGTTTTTT.